The clone carrying this T cell receptor (beta chain) was seen ten or more times. Its antigen remains unidentified. This sample was included in a study of regulatory T cells in long-lasting Graves disease. Whole-study findings and limits: In persistent patients, shared public clonotypes (roughly 2,800) outnumbered those in new patients (about 970).

Time point defined: newly diagnosed GD, antithyroid drugs for less than 3 months. With RNA extracted from PBMCs as input, the TCR library was made. iRepertoire HTBI primers and Arm-PCR of CDR3 regions built TCR beta libraries. TCRdb re-derived calls from the multiplex PCR reads in MiXCR, one entry per CDR3 protein. The repertoire consists of 300,000 to 400,000 distinct CDR3 sequences, with 15% to 18% occurring once and the leading ten covering 22%. The length of the CDR3 is 14 residues. Trimming left V 0 bases short and J 3 bases short, with 9 bases between. Looked up from germline, CDR1 is LGHDT and CDR2 is YNNKEL (reference sequence).

The sample in question was peripheral blood mononuclear cells (PBMCs), obtained at new diagnosis, from a patient treated with antithyroid drugs. The sequence was obtained from a female donor with Graves disease. V and J are TRBV3-1 and TRBJ2-7; a weak D match, TRBD1 (5 bases). CDR3 nucleotide sequence: TGTGCCAGCAGCCAAGACATTGACAGCTACGAGCAGTACTTC. Protein sequence: CASSQDIDSYEQYF.